Presented here are 24 T cell receptor beta chains from one specimen sequenced in a study of cytomegalovirus exposure and HLA in healthy donors. The PCR was carried out with 60 Vbeta primers and 13 Jbeta primers. The repertoire was sequenced with immunoSEQ multiplex PCR; TCRdb's copy has only in-frame clones and lacks some. The table has roughly 200,000 clones, just under 80% seen once. Source material: PBMCs. The origin of the receptors is a female donor in good health and CMV-seronegative.

This clone was seen only a few times. The chain employs TRBV19 and TRBJ1-5, with 8 bases fitting TRBD1. CDR1 is LNHDA, CDR2 SQIVND, per germline (reference sequence). There are 13 residues in the CDR3. Trimming cost V 8 bases and J 6 bases; bases outside gene matches: 6. The chain's CDR3 is CASGAGGFQPQHF. CDR3 DNA sequence: TGTGCCAGTGGGGCAGGGGGCTTTCAGCCCCAGCATTTT.

Points on this clone: This likely comes from a read error, as the CDR3 has no conserved phenylalanine or tryptophan at its end. The chain uses TRBV29-1 and TRBJ1-1; the D gene is possibly TRBD1 (5 bases). The CDR3 is made up of 13 amino acids. Trimming pared 4 bases from V and 0 bases from J, leaving 9 bases between. Germline CDR1 and CDR2: SQVTM and ANQGSEA. CDR3 residues: CSVVRGLNTEAFL. As DNA, the CDR3 is TGCAGCGTTGTTAGGGGTTTGAACACTGAAGCTTTCCTT.

The chain carries TRBV5-1 and TRBJ2-3; 7 bases map to TRBD2. Trimming cost V 3 bases and J 6 bases; bases outside gene matches: 7. Germline V CDR1 and CDR2: SGHRS, YFSETQ. The CDR3 sequence is 14 residues long. DNA for the CDR3: TGCGCCAGCAGCTCCTGGCTAGCGGACGATACGCAGTATTTT. Amino acid sequence: CASSSWLADDTQYF.

The rearrangement joins TRBV15 to TRBJ1-5, with TRBD1 as a possible D gene (6 bases). Germline CDR1 LNHNV, CDR2 YYDKDF (reference sequence). The CDR3 consists of 15 residues. Trimming left V 5 bases short and J 3 bases short, with 14 bases between. The CDR3 sequence is CATSPTTGPNQPQHF. The CDR3 DNA follows: TGTGCCACCAGCCCGACGACAGGCCCCAATCAGCCCCAGCATTTT.

This clone was recorded a few times. CDR3 bases: TGTGCCAGCAGTTTAGGAGGGCATACTGGGGACGAGCAGTACTTC. Translating it yields CASSLGGHTGDEQYF. J is TRBJ2-7 and V is TRBV27, with a possible D match to TRBD2 (6 bases). Per the germline V gene, CDR1 is MNHEY and CDR2 is SMNVEV (reference sequence). The V end was cut by 2 bases, the J end by 5 bases, with 16 bases between. There are 15 residues in the CDR3.

CDR3 amino acids: CASSLNSGGTSYEQYF. In DNA form, the CDR3 reads TGTGCCAGCAGCCTCAATAGCGGGGGTACCTCCTACGAGCAGTACTTC. The chain has TRBV4-2 and TRBJ2-7; 9 nucleotides agree with TRBD2. Trimming cost V 4 bases and J 0 bases; bases outside gene matches: 7. CDR1 is LGHNA and CDR2 is YNFKEQ in the germline V gene. This CDR3 spans 16 amino acids.

V is TRBV6-5 and J is TRBJ2-5, with 9 bases identical to TRBD2. The DNA end favors TRBJ2-7, so the J call may be wrong. The CDR3 is made up of 15 amino acids. Looked up from germline, CDR1 is MNHEY and CDR2 is SVGAGI. The CDR3 nucleotides read TGTGCCAGCAGTTACGGGGCGGGAGGGGAACACGAGCAGTACTTC. It specifies CASSYGAGGEHEQYF.

This rearrangement joins TRBV18 to TRBJ1-4; 9 positions match TRBD1. Germline assignment: CDR1 KGHSH and CDR2 LQKENI. V was pared by 8 bases and J by 8 bases, with 6 bases of the junction left unmatched. There are 13 residues in the CDR3. CDR3 protein: CASGTGGNEKLFF. The DNA for the CDR3 is TGTGCCAGCGGAACAGGGGGCAACGAAAAACTGTTTTTT. Full variable domain (outside the CDR3, taken from reference TRBV18 and TRBJ1-4): NAGVMQNPRHLVRRRGQEARLRCSPMKGHSHVYWYRQLPEEGLKFMVYLQKENIIDESGMPKERFSAEFPKEGPSILRIQQVVRGDSAAYFCASGTGGNEKLFFGSGTQLSVL.

This clone was observed a single time. The chain recombines TRBV5-1 with TRBJ2-5; 11 bases match TRBD1. CDR3 size: 16 residues. V shed 0 bases, J shed 5 bases, and the junction held 6 bases outside the gene matches. Looked up from germline, CDR1 is SGHRS and CDR2 is YFSETQ. The CDR3 sequence: CASSLGRRDRGETQYF. CDR3 nucleotides: TGCGCCAGCAGCTTGGGAAGAAGGGACAGGGGGGAGACCCAGTACTTC.

The V call is TRBV5-1, the J call TRBJ2-7, with 11 bases lining up with TRBD2. Losses at the gene ends were 4 bases for V and 6 bases for J; bases not matched to a gene: 6. CDR3 length: 14 residues. Germline V gene sequence: CDR1 SGHRS, CDR2 YFSETQ. The DNA of the CDR3 is TGCGCCAGCAGCCGGGGACTAGCGGTCTTCGAGCAGTACTTC. Its translation is CASSRGLAVFEQYF.

The rearrangement links TRBV5-1 to TRBJ1-2, with 9 positions matching TRBD1. Germline values: CDR1 SGHRS, CDR2 YFSETQ. The CDR3 length is 15 residues. Unmatched junction bases numbered 13, after V lost 5 bases and J lost 8 bases. The CDR3 is CASSRPSDRGDGYTF. CDR3 nucleotide sequence: TGCGCCAGCAGTCGACCCTCGGACAGGGGTGACGGCTACACCTTC.

The rearrangement joins TRBV2 to TRBJ1-2; 8 bases match TRBD1. Looked up from germline, CDR1 is SNHLY and CDR2 is FYNNEI. This CDR3 comprises 14 residues. V lost 8 bases and J lost 6; bases outside the gene matches: 11. The CDR3 coding sequence is TGTGCCAGCTTAGCCTTCGGACAGGGTGATGGCTACACCTTC. Protein product: CASLAFGQGDGYTF.

The chain couples TRBV6-5 to TRBJ1-3, with 8 nucleotides matching TRBD1. CDR1 MNHEY and CDR2 SVGAGI come from the germline V gene. V lost 0 bases and J lost 6; bases outside the gene matches: 7. This CDR3 spans 16 amino acids. This CDR3 reads CASSYSTGASPNTIYF. CDR3 DNA: TGTGCCAGCAGTTACTCGACAGGGGCTTCACCAAACACCATATATTTT.

This sequence joins TRBV7-2 and TRBJ2-3; possibly TRBD1 for D (5 bases). Trimming shortened V by 2 bases and J by 4 bases, and 7 bases separated the two germline ends. Germline V gene data show CDR1 as SGHTA and CDR2 as FQGNSA. The length of the CDR3 is 13 residues. The CDR3, as DNA: TGTGCCAGCAGCTTACAGGGCGCAGATACGCAGTATTTT. Amino acid sequence: CASSLQGADTQYF. Filled out from reference TRBV7-2 and TRBJ2-3, the complete variable domain reads GAGVSQSPSNKVTEKGKDVELRCDPISGHTALYWYRQSLGQGLEFLIYFQGNSAPDKSGLPSDRFSAERTGGSVSTLTIQRTQQEDSAVYLCASSLQGADTQYFGPGTRLTVL.

The rearrangement joins TRBV6-6 to TRBJ2-2, with D perhaps matching TRBD2 (6 bases). Germline assignment: CDR1 MNHNY and CDR2 SVGAGI (reference sequence). CDR3 size: 14 residues. The germline V and J ends were trimmed by 7 bases and 4 bases, with 13 bases remaining between them. Here the CDR3 DNA reads TGTGCCAGCATCCGGGAGACGGTCACCGGGGAGCTGTTTTTT. Protein product: CASIRETVTGELFF.

This sequence joins TRBV28 and TRBJ2-2; TRBD1 is a possible D gene (5 bases). Germline V gene data show CDR1 as MDHEN and CDR2 as SYDVKM. The CDR3 totals 17 residues. V gave up 2 bases and J gave up 2 bases, with 15 bases separating them. The DNA for the CDR3 is TGTGCCAGCAGTTTAAGTGGGTGGGGCGCCAACACCGGGGAGCTGTTTTTT. Its translation: CASSLSGWGANTGELFF.

The rearrangement joins TRBV6-1 to TRBJ2-4, with TRBD2 as a possible D gene (7 bases). CDR3 length equals 16 residues. V was pared by 4 bases and J by 5 bases, with 18 bases between. CDR1 is MNHNS, CDR2 SASEGT, per germline. CDR3 protein: CASSVPLGGPQNIQYF. CDR3 nucleotides: TGTGCCAGCAGTGTTCCCCTGGGGGGGCCCCAAAACATTCAGTACTTC.

The CDR3 coding sequence is TGTGCCAGCAGCTTAGCGACAGGGAATGAGCAGTTCTTC. Translating it yields CASSLATGNEQFF. V is TRBV11-1 and J is TRBJ2-1; 7 bases agree with TRBD1. The CDR3 runs 13 residues. The V segment lost 0 bases and the J segment 7 bases; nucleotides outside the gene matches: 0. Looked up from germline, CDR1 is SGHAT and CDR2 is FQDESV (reference sequence).

The V and J genes are TRBV5-3 and TRBJ2-1; 13 bases are shared with TRBD2. TRBV5-3 is reported as an ORF; its role is uncertain. The CDR3 is 16 amino acids. V shed 2 bases, J shed 3 bases, and the junction held 2 bases outside the gene matches. CDR3 in amino acids: CARSLGTSGIYNEQFF. CDR3 coding DNA: TGTGCCAGAAGCTTAGGGACTAGCGGGATCTACAATGAGCAGTTCTTC.

This chain joins TRBV28 and TRBJ1-4, with 7 bases identical to TRBD1. The ends lost 3 bases at V and 7 bases at J; junction bases unmatched: 17. Germline CDR1 reads MDHEN; CDR2 reads SYDVKM. This CDR3 region has 18 residues. CDR3 sequence (DNA): TGTGCCAGCAGTTTTCCCGGGACAGCAGCCTCAGGACGTGAAAAACTGTTTTTT. Translating it yields CASSFPGTAASGREKLFF.

J is TRBJ2-5 and V is TRBV5-1; TRBD2 matches at 7 bases. The J call may be in error: the DNA end matches TRBJ2-7 better. This CDR3 spans 13 amino acids. Looked up from germline, CDR1 is SGHRS and CDR2 is YFSETQ. For the CDR3, the DNA is TGCGCCAGCAGCGGCCCCGGACTAGTCGAGCAGTACTTC. This translates into CASSGPGLVEQYF.

The chain recombines TRBV10-3 with TRBJ2-1, with TRBD1 matching 7 bases. V lost 6 bases to trimming and J lost 7 bases; unmatched junction nucleotides: 12. This CDR3 has 15 residues. The V gene's germline CDR1 is ENHRY and CDR2 SYGVKD. This CDR3 is CAIRNTGVTTNEQFF. CDR3 nucleotide sequence: TGTGCCATCAGGAACACAGGGGTCACTACAAATGAGCAGTTCTTC.

The chain recombines TRBV6-6 with TRBJ1-1, with a tentative D call TRBD1 (6 bases). Looked up from germline, CDR1 is MNHNY and CDR2 is SVGAGI (reference sequence). V gave up 4 bases and J gave up 1 base, with 10 bases separating them. This CDR3 comprises 14 residues. The CDR3 reads CASSSWTANTEAFF. The CDR3 region has the DNA TGTGCCAGCAGTTCTTGGACAGCGAACACTGAAGCTTTCTTT.

The V and J genes are TRBV5-6 and TRBJ1-1, with D hard to call. Trimming took off 0 bases at V and 6 bases at J, with 9 bases between the two ends. Germline-derived CDR1 and CDR2 are SGHDT and YYEEEE. The CDR3 extends over 13 amino acids. CDR3 region: CASSLGGRSEAFF. The CDR3 region has the DNA TGTGCCAGCAGCTTGGGAGGGAGGTCTGAAGCTTTCTTT.